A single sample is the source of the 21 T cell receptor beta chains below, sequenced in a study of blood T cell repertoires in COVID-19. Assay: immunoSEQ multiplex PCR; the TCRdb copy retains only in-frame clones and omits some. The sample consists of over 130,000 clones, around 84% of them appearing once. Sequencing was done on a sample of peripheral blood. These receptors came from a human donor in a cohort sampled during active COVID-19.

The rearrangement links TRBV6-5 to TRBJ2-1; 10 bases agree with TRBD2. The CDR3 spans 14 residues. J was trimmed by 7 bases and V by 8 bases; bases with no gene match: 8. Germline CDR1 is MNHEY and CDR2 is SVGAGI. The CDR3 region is CASVGTLAGNEQFF. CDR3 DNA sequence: TGTGCCAGCGTGGGGACACTAGCGGGAAATGAGCAGTTCTTC.

CDR3 residues: CASSEEGLSNQPQHF. CDR3 in DNA: TGTGCCAGCAGTGAGGAGGGGCTTAGCAATCAGCCCCAGCATTTT. V is TRBV6-1 and J is TRBJ1-5; D is perhaps TRBD1 (5 bases). Trimming pared 3 bases from V and 0 bases from J, leaving 9 bases between. Germline V gene sequence: CDR1 MNHNS, CDR2 SASEGT. This CDR3 is 15 amino acids long.

CDR3 sequence: CASSPGGDPYEQYF. The CDR3, as DNA: TGTGCCAGCAGTCCCGGGGGGGACCCCTACGAGCAGTACTTC. The chain couples TRBV28 to TRBJ2-7; 8 bases fit TRBD2. Germline CDR1 is MDHEN and CDR2 is SYDVKM. Trimming at V came to 5 bases and at J to 2 bases, leaving 5 bases not matched to a gene. This CDR3 spans 14 amino acids.

The CDR3 here is CASTQGPNQPQHF. Here the CDR3 DNA reads TGTGCCAGCACACAGGGTCCAAATCAGCCCCAGCATTTT. The chain combines TRBV7-2 with TRBJ1-5, with D possibly TRBD1 on 6 matching bases. The CDR3 consists of 13 residues. CDR1 and CDR2 from the germline V gene are SGHTA and FQGNSA. Between the trimmed V and J ends, which lost 7 bases and 4 bases, there was a span of 11 bases.

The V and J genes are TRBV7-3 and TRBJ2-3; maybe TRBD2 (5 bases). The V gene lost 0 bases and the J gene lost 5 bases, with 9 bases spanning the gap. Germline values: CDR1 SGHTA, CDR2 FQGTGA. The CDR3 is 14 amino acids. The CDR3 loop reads CASSLTPGRDTQYF. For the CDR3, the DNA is TGTGCCAGCAGCTTAACCCCTGGGAGAGATACGCAGTATTTT.

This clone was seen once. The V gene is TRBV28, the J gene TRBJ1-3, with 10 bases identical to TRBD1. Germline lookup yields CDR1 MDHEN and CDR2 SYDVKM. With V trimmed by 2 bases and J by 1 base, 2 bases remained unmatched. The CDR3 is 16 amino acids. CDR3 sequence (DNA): TGTGCCAGCAGTTTAAGACAGGGGGCATCTGGAAACACCATATATTTT. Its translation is CASSLRQGASGNTIYF.

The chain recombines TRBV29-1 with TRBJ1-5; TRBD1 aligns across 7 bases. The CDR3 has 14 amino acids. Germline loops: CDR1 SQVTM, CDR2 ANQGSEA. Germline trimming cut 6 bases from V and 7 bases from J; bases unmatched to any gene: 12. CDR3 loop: CSVTLDRSGQPQHF. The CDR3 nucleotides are TGCAGCGTCACCCTGGACAGGTCGGGCCAGCCCCAGCATTTT.

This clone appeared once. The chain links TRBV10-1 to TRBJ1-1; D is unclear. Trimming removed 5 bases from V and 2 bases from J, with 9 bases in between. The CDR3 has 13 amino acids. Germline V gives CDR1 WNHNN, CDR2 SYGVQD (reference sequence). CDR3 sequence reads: CASSLEINTEAFF. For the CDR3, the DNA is TGCGCCAGCAGTTTAGAGATTAACACTGAAGCTTTCTTT.

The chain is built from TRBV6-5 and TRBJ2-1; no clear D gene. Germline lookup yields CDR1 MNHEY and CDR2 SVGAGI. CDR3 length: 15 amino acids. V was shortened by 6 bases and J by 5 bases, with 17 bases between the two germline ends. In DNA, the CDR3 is TGTGCCAGCAGGAGACTGGCTTCCCCCCACAATGAGCAGTTCTTC. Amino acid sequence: CASRRLASPHNEQFF.

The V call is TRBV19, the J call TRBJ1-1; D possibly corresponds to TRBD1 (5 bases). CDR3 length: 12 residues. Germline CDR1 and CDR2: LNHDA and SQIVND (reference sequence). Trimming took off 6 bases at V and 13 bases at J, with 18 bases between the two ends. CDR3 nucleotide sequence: TGTGCCAGTAGGGGGTCCAGTCTAAGGGGTTTCTTT. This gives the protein CASRGSSLRGFF.

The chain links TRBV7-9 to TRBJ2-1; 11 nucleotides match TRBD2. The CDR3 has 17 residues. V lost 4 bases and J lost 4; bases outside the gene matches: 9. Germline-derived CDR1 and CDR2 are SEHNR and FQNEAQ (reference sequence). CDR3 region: CASSSGLAGVTYNEQFF. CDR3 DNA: TGTGCCAGCAGCTCCGGACTAGCGGGCGTAACATACAATGAGCAGTTCTTC.

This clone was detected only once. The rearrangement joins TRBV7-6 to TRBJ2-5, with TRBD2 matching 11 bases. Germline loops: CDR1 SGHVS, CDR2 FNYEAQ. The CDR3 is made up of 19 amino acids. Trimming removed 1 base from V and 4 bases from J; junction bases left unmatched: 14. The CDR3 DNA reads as TGTGCCAGCAGCTTAGGCGCCTTAGGACTAGCGGGTAGAGGAGAGACCCAGTACTTC. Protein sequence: CASSLGALGLAGRGETQYF.

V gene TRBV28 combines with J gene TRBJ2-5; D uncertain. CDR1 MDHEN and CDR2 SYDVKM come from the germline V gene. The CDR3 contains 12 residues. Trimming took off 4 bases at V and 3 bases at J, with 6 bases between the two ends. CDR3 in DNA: TGTGCCAGCAGTTCGATAGAAGAGACCCAGTACTTC. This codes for CASSSIEETQYF.

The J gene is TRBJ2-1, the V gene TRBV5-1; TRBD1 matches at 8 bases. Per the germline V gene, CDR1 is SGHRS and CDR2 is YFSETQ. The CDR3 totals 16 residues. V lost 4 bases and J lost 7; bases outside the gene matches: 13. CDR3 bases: TGCGCCAGCAGCATGCAGGGGGCGGCATCGGGGAATGAGCAGTTCTTC. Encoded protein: CASSMQGAASGNEQFF.

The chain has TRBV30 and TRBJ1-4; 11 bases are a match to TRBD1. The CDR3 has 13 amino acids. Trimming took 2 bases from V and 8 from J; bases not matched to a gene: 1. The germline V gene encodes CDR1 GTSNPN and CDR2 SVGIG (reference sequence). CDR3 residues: CAWSRDRGEKLFF. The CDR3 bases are TGTGCCTGGAGTAGGGACAGGGGGGAAAAACTGTTTTTT.

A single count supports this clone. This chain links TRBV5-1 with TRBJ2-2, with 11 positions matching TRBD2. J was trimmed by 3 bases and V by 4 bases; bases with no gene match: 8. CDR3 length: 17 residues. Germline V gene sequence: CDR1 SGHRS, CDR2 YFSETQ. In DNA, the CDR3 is TGCGCCAGCAGCCGGGGGACTAGCGGCCAATACACCGGGGAGCTGTTTTTT. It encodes CASSRGTSGQYTGELFF.

The CDR3 loop is CASSPPGQSAPGTQYF. In DNA form, the CDR3 reads TGTGCCAGCAGTCCTCCGGGACAGTCCGCCCCGGGTACGCAGTATTTT. The chain employs TRBV2 and TRBJ2-3, with 7 bases matching TRBD1. The CDR3 is 16 residues long. Per germline, CDR1 SNHLY and CDR2 FYNNEI. J was trimmed by 8 bases and V by 5 bases; bases with no gene match: 16.

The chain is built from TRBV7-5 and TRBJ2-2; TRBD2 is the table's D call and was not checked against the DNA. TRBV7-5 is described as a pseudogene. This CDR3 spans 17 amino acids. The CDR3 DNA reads TGTGCCAGAAGCCGACTCCGACCGTTACAGAACACCGGGGAGCTGTTTTTT. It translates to CARSRLRPLQNTGELFF.

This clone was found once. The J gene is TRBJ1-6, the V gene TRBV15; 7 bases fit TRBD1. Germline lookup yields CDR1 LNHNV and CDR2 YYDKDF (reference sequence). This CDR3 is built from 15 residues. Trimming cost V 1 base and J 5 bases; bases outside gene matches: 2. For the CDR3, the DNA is TGTGCCACCAGCAGAGGGACAGGCCATAATTCACCCCTCCACTTT. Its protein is CATSRGTGHNSPLHF.

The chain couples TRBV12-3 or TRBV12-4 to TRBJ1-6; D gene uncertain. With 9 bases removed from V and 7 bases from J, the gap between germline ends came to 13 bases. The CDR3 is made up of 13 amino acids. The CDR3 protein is CASGRARNSPLHF. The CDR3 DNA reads TGTGCCAGTGGGAGGGCGCGGAATTCACCCCTCCACTTT.

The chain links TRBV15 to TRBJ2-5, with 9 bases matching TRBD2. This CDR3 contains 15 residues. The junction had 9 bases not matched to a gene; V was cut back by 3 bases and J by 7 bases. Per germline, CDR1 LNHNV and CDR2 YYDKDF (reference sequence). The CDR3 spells CATSSAGGPGVTQYF. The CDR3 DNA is TGTGCCACCAGCAGTGCGGGAGGGCCGGGGGTGACCCAGTACTTC. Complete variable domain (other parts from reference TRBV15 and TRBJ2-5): DAMVIQNPRYQVTQFGKPVTLSCSQTLNHNVMYWYQQKSSQAPKLLFHYYDKDFNNEADTPDNFQSRRPNTSFCFLDIRSPGLGDTAMYLCATSSAGGPGVTQYFGPGTRLLVL.